The rows below give T cell receptor beta chains drawn from one sample of a study of radiotherapy plus CTLA-4 blockade in lung cancer. Profiled with immunoSEQ multiplex PCR; TCRdb holds only in-frame clones, not every one. The sample records 90,000 to 100,000 clones, roughly 88% being singletons. The sequencing here drew on peripheral blood, taken from a patient treated with radiotherapy plus ipilimumab. These receptors were obtained from a human donor with non-small cell lung cancer that progressed on radiotherapy plus ipilimumab. Both conserved end residues are part of each CDR3. The order of the fields is J gene, D gene, V gene, clone size, CDR3 DNA, CDR3 protein. The D gene is left open where the match is weak. Size tells how often a clone was seen (once, few, many) or the class of an expanded clone, and some rows leave it out.

TRBJ1-2	-	TRBV19	-	TGTGCCAGTAGTACCAGAGCCGGGACGGCGGAATACACCTTC	CASSTRAGTAEYTF
TRBJ2-5	-	TRBV5-1	once	TGCGCCAGCAGCTTGGATCGCCTACAAGAGACCCAGTACTTC	CASSLDRLQETQYF
TRBJ1-4	-	TRBV27	-	TGTGCCAGCAGTTTTTTCGAAAATGAAAAACTGTTTTTT	CASSFFENEKLFF
TRBJ1-5	TRBD1	TRBV12-5	-	TGTGCTAGTGGTCCGGGACAGGAAGGTCAGCCCCAGCATTTT	CASGPGQEGQPQHF
TRBJ2-3	-	TRBV7-9	-	TGTGCCAGCAGCTCGGCCCTCACAGATACGCAGTATTTT	CASSSALTDTQYF
TRBJ2-7	-	TRBV7-2	-	TGTGCCAGCAGCTTAGTTAGCGGACCTTACGAGCAGTACTTC	CASSLVSGPYEQYF
TRBJ2-1	TRBD1	TRBV30	-	TGTGCCTGGAGCCCCGCCGGACAGGTCCGTTACAATGAGCAGTTCTTC	CAWSPAGQVRYNEQFF
TRBJ2-3	-	TRBV7-2	-	TGTGCCAGCAGCCAAAGTGGCGGGCTGGATACGCAGTATTTT	CASSQSGGLDTQYF
TRBJ2-1	-	TRBV5-4	-	TGTGCCAGCAGCTTGGAGGCGGGAAGAGGTGAGCAGTTCTTC	CASSLEAGRGEQFF
TRBJ2-7	-	TRBV15	-	TGTGCCACCAGCAGTGGGGGTGTCGGCTACGAGCAGTACTTC	CATSSGGVGYEQYF
TRBJ2-1	-	TRBV27	once	TGTGCCAGCAGTTCCAAGGGGGCGGGAAATGAGCAGTTCTTC	CASSSKGAGNEQFF
TRBJ2-6	TRBD1	TRBV11-2	-	TGTGCCAGCAGCCGTCAGCAGGGGGCGCGCGGGGCCAACGTCCTGACTTTC	CASSRQQGARGANVLTF
TRBJ2-2	-	TRBV2	-	TGTGCCAGCAGTGAAGTCAGGGCCAACACCGGGGAGCTGTTTTTT	CASSEVRANTGELFF
TRBJ2-7	-	TRBV5-1	once	TGCGCCAGCAGCTCGGAGGTGAGTTACGAGCAGTACTTC	CASSSEVSYEQYF
TRBJ1-4	-	TRBV6-6	-	TGTGCCAGCAGTTACGGGCAGGGTGGTGAAAAACTGTTTTTT	CASSYGQGGEKLFF
TRBJ2-1	-	TRBV19	medium-sized	TGTGCCAGTAGTCCCACCGACAATGAGCAGTTCTTC	CASSPTDNEQFF
TRBJ2-2	TRBD1	TRBV12-5	-	TGTGCTAGTGGCTCGACAGGGCAAGGCGGGGAGCTGTTTTTT	CASGSTGQGGELFF
TRBJ1-2	-	TRBV2	once	TGTGCCAGCAGGCAAGGAAGGGAATTCGGAATTTACACCTTC	CASRQGREFGIYTF
TRBJ2-1	TRBD2	TRBV29-1	-	TGCAGCGTTGATAGCGGGAGTTCCTACAATGAGCAGTTCTTC	CSVDSGSSYNEQFF
TRBJ1-5	-	TRBV15	-	TGTGCCACCAGCAGAGAAGACAAGCCAAATCAGCCCCAGCATTTT	CATSREDKPNQPQHF
TRBJ1-1	-	TRBV4-1	-	TGCGCCAGCAGCCAAGAATTCAGGGACCGGCGAACTGAAGCTTTCTTT	CASSQEFRDRRTEAFF
TRBJ2-6	TRBD1	TRBV9	-	TGTGCCAGCAGCGCGACAGGGGCTGGGGCCAACGTCCTGACTTTC	CASSATGAGANVLTF
TRBJ1-5	-	TRBV7-2	-	TGTGCCAGCAGCTTAACGTTAGGGAATCAGCCCCAGCATTTT	CASSLTLGNQPQHF
TRBJ2-1	-	TRBV2	-	TGTGCCAGCAGGGTGACTTCAGTAGAGCAAGGTGAGCAGTTCTTC	CASRVTSVEQGEQFF
TRBJ2-1	TRBD2	TRBV7-8	-	TGTGCCAGCAGCCAGGATGTAGGCGGGAGGAATGAGCAGTTCTTC	CASSQDVGGRNEQFF
TRBJ1-2	-	TRBV7-8	once	TGTGCCAGCAGCCCTGATGGGGGAGGCGGCTACACCTTC	CASSPDGGGGYTF
TRBJ2-3	-	TRBV28	-	TGTGCCAGCAGTTTATTGGCAGATACGCAGTATTTT	CASSLLADTQYF
TRBJ2-3	-	TRBV11-1	once	TGTGCCAGCAGCTTATTGGAGGGTTCCACAGATACGCAGTATTTT	CASSLLEGSTDTQYF
TRBJ2-2	TRBD1	TRBV20-1	-	TGCAGTGCAACAGAGGGACAGGTGCTGTTTTTT	CSATEGQVLFF
TRBJ1-1	-	TRBV10-3	-	TGTGCCATCAGTGAGGCCCAGGGGAGGAAGAACACTGAAGCTTTCTTT	CAISEAQGRKNTEAFF
TRBJ1-1	-	TRBV6-1	-	TGTGCCAGCAGGGGAGCAGGGGCTAGGAACACTGAAGCTTTCTTT	CASRGAGARNTEAFF
TRBJ1-1	-	TRBV27	-	TGTGCCAGCAGTTTGCAGGGGTTGCGAGTATTGAACACTGAAGCTTTCTTT	CASSLQGLRVLNTEAFF
TRBJ2-2	-	TRBV9	-	TGTGCCTCCGGTGGGGGTGGACCCCCGGGGACCGGGGAGCTGTTTTTT	CASGGGGPPGTGELFF
TRBJ2-3	TRBD1	TRBV7-6	-	TGTGCCAGCAGCCGGACAGGGGGTATCACAGATACGCAGTATTTT	CASSRTGGITDTQYF
TRBJ2-7	-	TRBV5-1	-	TGCGCCAGCAGCCCCCTGGGTCGGACCGGGGGCGAGCAGTACTTC	CASSPLGRTGGEQYF
TRBJ2-7	TRBD2	TRBV7-9	-	TGTGCCAGCAGCGTCACTAGCGGGAGGTGGGGCGAGCAGTACTTC	CASSVTSGRWGEQYF
TRBJ2-7	-	TRBV25-1	-	TGTGCCAGCAGTGAAGGGGGGAATTACGAGCAGTACTTC	CASSEGGNYEQYF
TRBJ1-3	-	TRBV7-9	-	TGTGCCAGCAGCGAACTCATCGGGGCGACCGTTCTAAACACCATATATTTT	CASSELIGATVLNTIYF
TRBJ1-2	-	TRBV6-6	-	TGTGCCAGCAGTTACAGGAGGGATGATGGCTACACCTTC	CASSYRRDDGYTF
TRBJ1-2	-	TRBV28	-	TGTGCCAGCAGCCCCCTCGGCCCAGGCATTGGCTACACCTTC	CASSPLGPGIGYTF
TRBJ1-4	TRBD1	TRBV27	-	TGTGCCAGCAGCTACAATCCCCCAGGGGGGGAAAAACTGTTTTTT	CASSYNPPGGEKLFF
TRBJ2-5	-	TRBV9	-	TGTGCCAGCAGCGCAGGGGCGAGGCAAGAGACCCAGTACTTC	CASSAGARQETQYF
TRBJ1-1	TRBD1	TRBV6-1	few	TGTGCCAGCAGTGCAGGACAGGCTAACACTGAAGCTTTCTTT	CASSAGQANTEAFF
TRBJ2-1	TRBD2	TRBV2	-	TGTGCCAGCAGGCGCGGGGGGACCTACAATGAGCAGTTCTTC	CASRRGGTYNEQFF
TRBJ2-1	-	TRBV6-1	-	TGTGCCAGCAGTGACAGCACTAGGAGGTCCTACAATGAGCAGTTCTTC	CASSDSTRRSYNEQFF
TRBJ1-1	-	TRBV30	-	TGTGCCTGGAGTGGCCAGGCGGGCACTGAAGCTTTCTTT	CAWSGQAGTEAFF
TRBJ1-5	TRBD1	TRBV6-6	-	TGTGCCAGCAGACCCGGGACAGGTGCGCTTCAGCCCCAGCATTTT	CASRPGTGALQPQHF
TRBJ1-2	TRBD1	TRBV7-9	-	TGTGCCAGCAGCTCGGGACAGGGGGAAATCTACTATGGCTACACCTTC	CASSSGQGEIYYGYTF
TRBJ2-7	-	TRBV21-1	-	TGTGCCAGCAGCACAAAGCGCCCTAGCGGGAGTGGCACCTACGAGCAGTACTTC	CASSTKRPSGSGTYEQYF
TRBJ2-7	TRBD2	TRBV2	-	TGTGCCAGCAGGGGACTAGTTTACCACTACGAGCAGTACTTC	CASRGLVYHYEQYF